The source of this T cell receptor beta chain is a study of blood T cell repertoires in COVID-19. Participants came from about two dozen US areas, aged roughly 18 to 89 years. The CDR3 spans 16 residues. Germline CDR1 is MNHEY and CDR2 is SMNVEV (reference sequence). Unmatched junction bases numbered 8, after V lost 2 bases and J lost 6 bases. This clone was seen once. Clones were read by immunoSEQ multiplex PCR, and TCRdb kept only the in-frame ones, dropping some. This table has about 190,000 clones, about 81% appearing once. V and J are TRBV27 and TRBJ2-3, with 10 positions matching TRBD2. The sequencing sample was made of PBMCs or T cells enriched from blood (not recorded which). This TCR came from a woman in her twenties or thirties who had recovered from COVID-19. The CDR3 spells CASSLVAGGLLDTQYF. The CDR3 DNA reads as TGTGCCAGCAGTTTAGTAGCGGGGGGATTATTGGATACGCAGTATTTT.